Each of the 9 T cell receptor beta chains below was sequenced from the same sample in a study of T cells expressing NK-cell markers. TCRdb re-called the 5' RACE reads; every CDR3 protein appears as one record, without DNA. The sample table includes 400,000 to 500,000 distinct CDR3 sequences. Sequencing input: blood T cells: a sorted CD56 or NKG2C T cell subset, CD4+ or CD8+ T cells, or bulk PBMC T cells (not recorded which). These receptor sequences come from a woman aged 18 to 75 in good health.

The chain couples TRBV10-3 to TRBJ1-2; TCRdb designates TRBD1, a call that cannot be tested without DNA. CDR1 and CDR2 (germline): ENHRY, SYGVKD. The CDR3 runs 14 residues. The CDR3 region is CAISEPYQGYGYTF.

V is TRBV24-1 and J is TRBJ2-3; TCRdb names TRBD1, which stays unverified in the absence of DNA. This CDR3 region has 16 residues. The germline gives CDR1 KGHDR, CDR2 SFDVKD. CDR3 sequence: CATSEWTELGTDTQYF.

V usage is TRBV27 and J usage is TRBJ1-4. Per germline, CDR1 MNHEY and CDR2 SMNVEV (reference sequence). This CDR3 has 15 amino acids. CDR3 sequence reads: CASRGVGPTNEKLFF.

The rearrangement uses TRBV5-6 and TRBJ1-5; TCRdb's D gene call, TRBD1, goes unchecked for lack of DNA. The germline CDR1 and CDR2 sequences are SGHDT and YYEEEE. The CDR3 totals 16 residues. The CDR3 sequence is CASSLAVRGGNQPQHF.

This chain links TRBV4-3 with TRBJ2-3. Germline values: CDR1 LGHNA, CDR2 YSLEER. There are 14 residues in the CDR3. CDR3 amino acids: CASSQDHLAGTQYF.

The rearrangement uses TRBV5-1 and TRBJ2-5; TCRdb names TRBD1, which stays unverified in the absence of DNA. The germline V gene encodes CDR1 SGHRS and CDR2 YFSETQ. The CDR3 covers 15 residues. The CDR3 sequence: CASSAGQGAQETQYF.

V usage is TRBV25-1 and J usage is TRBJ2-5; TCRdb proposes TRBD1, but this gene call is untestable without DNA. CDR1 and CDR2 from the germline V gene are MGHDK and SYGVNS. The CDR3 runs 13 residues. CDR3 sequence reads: CAPCGGGQETQYF. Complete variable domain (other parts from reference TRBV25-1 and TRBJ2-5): EADIYQTPRYLVIGTGKKITLECSQTMGHDKMYWYQQDPGMELHLIHYSYGVNSTEKGDLSSESTVSRIRTEHFPLTLESARPSHTSQYLCAPCGGGQETQYFGPGTRLLVL.

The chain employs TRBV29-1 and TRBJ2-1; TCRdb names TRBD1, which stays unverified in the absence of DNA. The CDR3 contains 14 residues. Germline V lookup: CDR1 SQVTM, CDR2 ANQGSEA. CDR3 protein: CSPWLRGTYNEQFF.

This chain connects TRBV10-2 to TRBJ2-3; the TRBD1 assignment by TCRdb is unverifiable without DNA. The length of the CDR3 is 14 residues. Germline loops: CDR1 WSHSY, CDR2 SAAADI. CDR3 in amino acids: CASSERGVTDTQYF.